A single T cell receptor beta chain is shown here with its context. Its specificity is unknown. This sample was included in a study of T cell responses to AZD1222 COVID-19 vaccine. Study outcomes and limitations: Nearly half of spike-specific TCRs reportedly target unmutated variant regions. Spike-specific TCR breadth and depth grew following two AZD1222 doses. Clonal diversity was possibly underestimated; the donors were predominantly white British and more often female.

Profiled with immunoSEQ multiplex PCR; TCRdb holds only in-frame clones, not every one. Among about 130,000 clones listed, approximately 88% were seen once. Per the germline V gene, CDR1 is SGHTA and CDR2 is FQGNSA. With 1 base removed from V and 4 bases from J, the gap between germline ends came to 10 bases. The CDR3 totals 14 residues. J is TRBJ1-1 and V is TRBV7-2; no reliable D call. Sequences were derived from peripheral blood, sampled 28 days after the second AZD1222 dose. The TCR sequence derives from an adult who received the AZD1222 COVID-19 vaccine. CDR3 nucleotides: TGTGCCAGCAGCTTAGAGGAGGGTAGCACTGAAGCTTTCTTT. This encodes CASSLEEGSTEAFF.